Shown below are 23 T cell receptor beta chains from a single sample sequenced in a study of shared clonotypes between healthy human individuals. Clones were read by immunoSEQ multiplex PCR, and TCRdb kept only the in-frame ones, dropping some. This sample has approximately 2.1 million clones, with 90% to 95% found just once. Sequencing was performed on naive CD4+ T cells from PBMCs. Documented subset: CD45RA+ positively selected. These TCRs come from a young man in good health. Some clones in this sample may be carry-over from other donors' samples.

The chain recombines TRBV29-1 with TRBJ2-7; TRBD2 agrees at 10 bases. This CDR3 is built from 14 residues. The germline V gene encodes CDR1 SQVTM and CDR2 ANQGSEA. V dropped 5 bases and J dropped 3; count of bases not matched to a gene: 7. Here the CDR3 reads CSVRTSGRGYEQYF. In DNA, the CDR3 is TGCAGCGTTCGCACGAGCGGGAGGGGCTACGAGCAGTACTTC.

The J gene is TRBJ1-2, the V gene TRBV19; maybe TRBD1 (6 bases). Germline V lookup: CDR1 LNHDA, CDR2 SQIVND (reference sequence). This CDR3 region has 15 residues. V was pared by 6 bases and J by 0 bases, with 14 bases between. The DNA for the CDR3 is TGTGCCAGTAGCCGAGACAGGTGGTCTAACTATGGCTACACCTTC. Amino acid sequence: CASSRDRWSNYGYTF.

The chain uses TRBV4-3 and TRBJ2-7, with TRBD1 matching over 8 bases. Germline lookup yields CDR1 LGHNA and CDR2 YSLEER. This CDR3 contains 14 residues. J was trimmed by 2 bases and V by 5 bases; bases with no gene match: 5. This CDR3 is CASSARTGPYEQYF. The CDR3 DNA is TGCGCCAGCAGCGCTCGGACAGGGCCCTACGAGCAGTACTTC.

This clone came up a few times. The rearrangement joins TRBV18 to TRBJ1-1; D is perhaps TRBD1 (5 bases). V was trimmed by 7 bases and J by 4 bases, leaving 10 bases between them. The CDR3 is made up of 12 amino acids. Per the germline V gene, CDR1 is KGHSH and CDR2 is LQKENI. The CDR3: CASWGTGTEAFF. CDR3 bases: TGTGCCAGCTGGGGGACCGGCACTGAAGCTTTCTTT.

V and J are TRBV7-8 and TRBJ1-2, with a possible D match to TRBD1 (5 bases). Germline-derived CDR1 and CDR2 are SGHVS and FQNEAQ. Trimming removed 1 base at V and 2 bases at J, with 8 bases between. This CDR3 region has 14 residues. CDR3 sequence reads: CASSLERGNYGYTF. CDR3 bases: TGTGCCAGCAGCTTAGAACGGGGGAACTATGGCTACACCTTC.

This sequence joins TRBV6-1 and TRBJ2-1; 8 nucleotides agree with TRBD1. Germline-derived CDR1 and CDR2 are MNHNS and SASEGT. Trimming at V came to 4 bases and at J to 3 bases, leaving 5 bases not matched to a gene. The CDR3 is made up of 15 amino acids. This chain's CDR3 is CASSALGTGYNEQFF. CDR3 sequence (DNA): TGTGCCAGCAGTGCTCTGGGGACAGGCTACAATGAGCAGTTCTTC.

The chain uses TRBV4-3 and TRBJ2-2; D assignment may be TRBD1 or TRBD2 (5 bases each). The CDR3 has 17 residues. The ends were cut back, 0 bases at V and 2 bases at J, with 13 bases in the middle. The germline V gene has CDR1 LGHNA and CDR2 YSLEER. CDR3 sequence (DNA): TGCGCCAGCAGCCAAGATTCCTCCGGGGCTAACACCGGGGAGCTGTTTTTT. Protein: CASSQDSSGANTGELFF.

This chain links TRBV5-1 with TRBJ2-7, with D tentatively TRBD1 (6 bases). This CDR3 region has 16 residues. From germline, CDR1 is SGHRS and CDR2 YFSETQ. V dropped 2 bases and J dropped 4 bases, with 19 bases sitting between them. The CDR3 protein is CASSFTLGANAYEQYF. DNA for the CDR3: TGCGCCAGCAGCTTCACCCTGGGGGCCAACGCTTACGAGCAGTACTTC.

The chain couples TRBV4-1 to TRBJ2-4; TRBD1 agrees at 11 bases. The CDR3 totals 15 residues. Trimming at V came to 1 base and at J to 8 bases, leaving 4 bases not matched to a gene. Germline-derived CDR1 and CDR2 are MGHRA and YSYEKL. The CDR3 sequence is CASSQVGTGGYIQYF. CDR3 sequence (DNA): TGCGCCAGCAGCCAAGTTGGGACAGGGGGATACATTCAGTACTTC.

This chain uses TRBV4-2 with TRBJ2-2, with D maybe TRBD1 (5 bases). Deletions cut 1 base from V and 7 bases from J, with 16 bases between. CDR1 is LGHNA, CDR2 YNFKEQ, per germline. This CDR3 has 16 residues. The CDR3 here is CASSQAGREYVGELFF. DNA of the CDR3: TGTGCCAGCAGCCAAGCTGGCAGGGAATACGTCGGGGAGCTGTTTTTT.

The chain couples TRBV10-3 to TRBJ1-2; D is uncertain. The CDR3 totals 11 residues. Germline-derived CDR1 and CDR2 are ENHRY and SYGVKD. V lost 5 bases to trimming and J lost 4 bases, with 5 bases between them. CDR3 sequence (DNA): TGTGCCATCAGTACGGGCTATGGCTACACCTTC. It specifies CAISTGYGYTF.

The chain carries TRBV25-1 and TRBJ2-7, with 7 bases aligning to TRBD2. This CDR3 has 13 residues. V trimming: 8 bases; J trimming: 5 bases; junction bases outside the gene matches: 9. The germline gives CDR1 MGHDK, CDR2 SYGVNS. The CDR3 bases are TGTGCCAGCTCGAAGGCGGGAGCGCACGAGCAGTACTTC. It codes for CASSKAGAHEQYF.

As concerns this clone: The same CDR3 arises from other DNA sequences in this sample as well. V is TRBV30 and J is TRBJ1-1, with D uncertain. Germline V gene sequence: CDR1 GTSNPN, CDR2 SVGIG (reference sequence). The CDR3 extends over 13 amino acids. V was trimmed by 3 bases and J by 0 bases, leaving 8 bases between them. This CDR3 is CAWSAGVNTEAFF. CDR3 nucleotides: TGTGCCTGGAGCGCCGGAGTGAACACTGAAGCTTTCTTT.

The chain uses TRBV7-6 and TRBJ2-7; 9 bases map to TRBD2. The CDR3 has 16 residues. Per germline, CDR1 SGHVS and CDR2 FNYEAQ. J was trimmed by 5 bases and V by 3 bases; bases with no gene match: 11. CDR3 coding DNA: TGTGCCAGCAGCTTGCCCAGCGGGAGGCCGATCGACGAGCAGTACTTC. Encoded protein: CASSLPSGRPIDEQYF.

The V call is TRBV27, the J call TRBJ2-7; D possibly corresponds to TRBD1 (6 bases). Per the germline V gene, CDR1 is MNHEY and CDR2 is SMNVEV (reference sequence). Trimming took 8 bases from V and 5 from J, leaving 19 bases between them. The CDR3 is 14 residues long. The CDR3 region is CASQTRDKVNEQYF. CDR3 bases: TGTGCCAGCCAAACCAGGGACAAGGTGAACGAGCAGTACTTC.

The genes are TRBV18 and TRBJ2-5; TRBD1 matches 7 bases. V gave up 6 bases and J gave up 2 bases; unmatched junction bases: 3. CDR1 is KGHSH, CDR2 LQKENI, per germline. This CDR3 has 13 amino acids. The CDR3 nucleotides are TGTGCCAGCTCCGGGACAGCGCAAGAGACCCAGTACTTC. This encodes CASSGTAQETQYF.

In regard to this clone: The sample has other DNA sequences that encode this CDR3 too. This chain connects TRBV5-1 to TRBJ1-1; D unclear. This CDR3 has 13 residues. Germline V gives CDR1 SGHRS, CDR2 YFSETQ. V was pared by 4 bases and J by 1 base, with 8 bases between. Here the CDR3 DNA reads TGCGCCAGCAGCCCAGGACCGAACACTGAAGCTTTCTTT. Translation: CASSPGPNTEAFF.

The chain has TRBV6-5 and TRBJ1-6; maybe TRBD1 (6 bases). V dropped 8 bases and J dropped 0 bases, with 11 bases sitting between them. Germline CDR1 and CDR2: MNHEY and SVGAGI. The CDR3 sequence is 15 residues long. CDR3 coding DNA: TGTGCCAGCGGAACAGGGAGCTCCTATAATTCACCCCTCCACTTT. Encoded protein: CASGTGSSYNSPLHF.

The rearrangement uses TRBV9 and TRBJ2-1, with 8 bases lining up with TRBD2. The CDR3 has 15 residues. V was pared by 1 base and J by 5 bases, with 5 bases of the junction left unmatched. Germline lookup yields CDR1 SGDLS and CDR2 YYNGEE. This CDR3 is CASSVLREGDNEQFF. In nucleotides, the CDR3 is TGTGCCAGCAGCGTACTCCGGGAGGGTGACAATGAGCAGTTCTTC. The whole variable domain, filled in from reference TRBV9 and TRBJ2-1, reads DSGVTQTPKHLITATGQRVTLRCSPRSGDLSVYWYQQSLDQGLQFLIQYYNGEERAKGNILERFSAQQFPDLHSELNLSSLELGDSALYFCASSVLREGDNEQFFGPGTRLTVL.

The chain couples TRBV5-1 to TRBJ2-7, with D possibly matching TRBD2 (5 bases). Germline V gives CDR1 SGHRS, CDR2 YFSETQ. The CDR3 spans 13 residues. The V end lost 4 bases, the J end lost 2 bases, and 10 bases lay between the germline ends. The CDR3, as DNA: TGCGCCAGCAGCGACCCCGGGGCCTACGAGCAGTACTTC. Encoded protein: CASSDPGAYEQYF.

The genes are TRBV4-1 and TRBJ2-1, with 8 bases matching TRBD2. This CDR3 is 15 amino acids long. J was trimmed by 9 bases and V by 2 bases; bases with no gene match: 9. CDR1 MGHRA and CDR2 YSYEKL come from the germline V gene. CDR3 nucleotide sequence: TGCGCCAGCAGCCAAACCGGGACTAGTCAGGGTGAGCAGTTCTTC. Protein: CASSQTGTSQGEQFF.

The chain couples TRBV4-2 to TRBJ2-5, with 8 positions matching TRBD1. The J call is doubtful: the DNA matches TRBJ2-7 better. Germline V gene lookup returns CDR1 LGHNA and CDR2 YNFKEQ. The CDR3 has 16 amino acids. The CDR3 reads CASSQANAGQAYEQYF. CDR3 DNA sequence: TGTGCCAGCAGCCAGGCGAACGCGGGACAGGCCTACGAGCAGTACTTC.

The rearrangement links TRBV4-1 to TRBJ1-5; D unresolved. This CDR3 has 13 residues. CDR1 MGHRA and CDR2 YSYEKL come from the germline V gene. The V end was cut by 3 bases, the J end by 2 bases, with 5 bases between. The chain's CDR3 is CASSHEGNQPQHF. The CDR3 DNA reads as TGCGCCAGCAGCCATGAAGGCAATCAGCCCCAGCATTTT.